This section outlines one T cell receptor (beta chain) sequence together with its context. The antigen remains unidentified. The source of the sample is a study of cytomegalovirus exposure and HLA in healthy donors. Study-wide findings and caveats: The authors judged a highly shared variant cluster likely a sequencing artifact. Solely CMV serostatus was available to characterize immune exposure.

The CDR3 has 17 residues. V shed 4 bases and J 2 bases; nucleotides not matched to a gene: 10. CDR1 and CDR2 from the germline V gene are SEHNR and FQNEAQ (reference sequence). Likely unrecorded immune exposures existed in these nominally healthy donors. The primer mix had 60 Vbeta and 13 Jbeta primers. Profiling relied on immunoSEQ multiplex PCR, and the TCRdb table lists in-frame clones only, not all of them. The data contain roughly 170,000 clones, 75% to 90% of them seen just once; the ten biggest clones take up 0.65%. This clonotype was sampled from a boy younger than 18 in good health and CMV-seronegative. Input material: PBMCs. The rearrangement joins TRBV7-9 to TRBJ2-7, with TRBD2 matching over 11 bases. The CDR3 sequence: CASSSSFLTSGAYEQYF. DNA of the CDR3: TGTGCCAGCAGCTCCTCATTCTTGACTAGCGGGGCCTACGAGCAGTACTTC.